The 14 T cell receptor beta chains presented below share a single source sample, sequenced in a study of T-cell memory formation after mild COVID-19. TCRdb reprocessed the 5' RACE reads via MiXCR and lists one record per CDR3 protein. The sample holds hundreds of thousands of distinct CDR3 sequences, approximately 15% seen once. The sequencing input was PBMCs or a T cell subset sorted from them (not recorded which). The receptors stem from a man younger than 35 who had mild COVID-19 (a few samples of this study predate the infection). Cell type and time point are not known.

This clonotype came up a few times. The CDR3 DNA is TGTGCCAGCGGCACAGATACGCAGTATTTT. Translated, it gives CASGTDTQYF. The rearrangement joins TRBV7-9 to TRBJ2-3; the D is unclear. The V end was cut by 8 bases, the J end by 1 base, with 1 base between. From germline, CDR1 is SEHNR and CDR2 FQNEAQ (reference sequence). CDR3 length: 10 amino acids.

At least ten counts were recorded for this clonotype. The DNA for the CDR3 is TGTGCCAGCAGCCTCGGCCTGGGACTATACACAGATACGCAGTATTTT. Amino acids: CASSLGLGLYTDTQYF. This sequence joins TRBV7-2 and TRBJ2-3; 7 nucleotides align to TRBD2. Trimming took 5 bases from V and 2 from J; bases not matched to a gene: 10. Germline V gene lookup returns CDR1 SGHTA and CDR2 FQGNSA. The CDR3 loop spans 16 amino acids.

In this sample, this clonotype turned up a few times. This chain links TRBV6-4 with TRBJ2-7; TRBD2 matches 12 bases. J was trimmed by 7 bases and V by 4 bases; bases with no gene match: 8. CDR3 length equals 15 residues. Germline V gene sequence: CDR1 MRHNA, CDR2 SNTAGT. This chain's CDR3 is CASSGLAGGPPEQYV. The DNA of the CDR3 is TGTGCCAGCAGTGGCCTAGCGGGGGGGCCGCCTGAGCAGTACGTC.

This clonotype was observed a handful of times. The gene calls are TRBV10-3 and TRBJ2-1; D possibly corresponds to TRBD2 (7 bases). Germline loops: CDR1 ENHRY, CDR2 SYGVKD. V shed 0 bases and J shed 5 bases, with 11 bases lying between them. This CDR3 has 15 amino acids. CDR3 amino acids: CAISESSGDNNEQFF. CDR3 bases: TGTGCCATCAGTGAGTCGAGCGGGGACAACAATGAGCAGTTCTTC.

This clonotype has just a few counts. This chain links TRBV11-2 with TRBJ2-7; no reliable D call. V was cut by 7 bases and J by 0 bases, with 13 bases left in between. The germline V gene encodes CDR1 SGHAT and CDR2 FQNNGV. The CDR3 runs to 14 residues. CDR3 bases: TGTGCCAGCACCTCCCCAACGTTCTCCTACGAGCAGTACTTC. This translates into CASTSPTFSYEQYF.

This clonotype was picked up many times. This CDR3 is CASSPGTGPRAQYF. DNA of the CDR3: TGCGCCAGCAGCCCGGGGACAGGGCCGCGAGCGCAGTATTTT. The chain is built from TRBV5-1 and TRBJ2-3, with TRBD1 matching 9 bases. CDR1 and CDR2 from the germline V gene are SGHRS and YFSETQ. The CDR3 loop spans 14 amino acids. V shed 4 bases, J shed 10 bases, and the junction held 10 bases outside the gene matches.

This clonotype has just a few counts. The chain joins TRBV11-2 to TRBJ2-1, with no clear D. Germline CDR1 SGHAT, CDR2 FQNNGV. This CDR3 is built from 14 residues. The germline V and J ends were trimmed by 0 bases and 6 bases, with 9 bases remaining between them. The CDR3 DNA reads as TGTGCCAGCAGCTTAGAGGCAAGGCTCAATGAGCAGTTCTTC. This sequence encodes CASSLEARLNEQFF. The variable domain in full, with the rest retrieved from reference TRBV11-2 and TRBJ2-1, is EAGVAQSPRYKIIEKRQSVAFWCNPISGHATLYWYQQILGQGPKLLIQFQNNGVVDDSQLPKDRFSAERLKGVDSTLKIQPAKLEDSAVYLCASSLEARLNEQFFGPGTRLTVL.

CDR3 in DNA: TGCGCCAGCAGCTGGACCGCCGGTACAGGGGGCCTGAACACTGAAGCTTTCTTT. Its translation: CASSWTAGTGGLNTEAFF. The chain has TRBV5-1 and TRBJ1-1; 9 nucleotides match TRBD1. The germline gives CDR1 SGHRS, CDR2 YFSETQ. The ends lost 3 bases at V and 0 bases at J; junction bases unmatched: 12. The CDR3 has 18 amino acids.

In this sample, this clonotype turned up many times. The CDR3 DNA is TGTGCCAGCAGCCGCGGTCCCGGAGAGACCCAGTACTTC. Translating gives CASSRGPGETQYF. The chain couples TRBV7-2 to TRBJ2-5; no definite D call. V lost 5 bases to trimming and J lost 4 bases, with 11 bases between them. The CDR3 covers 13 residues. Germline V gives CDR1 SGHTA, CDR2 FQGNSA.

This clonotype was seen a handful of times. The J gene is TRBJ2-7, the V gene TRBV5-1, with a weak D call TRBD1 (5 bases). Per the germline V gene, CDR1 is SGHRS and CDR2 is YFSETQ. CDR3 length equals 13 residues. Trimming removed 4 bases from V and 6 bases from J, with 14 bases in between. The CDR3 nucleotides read TGCGCCAGCAGCCAAGGGGCCTCCGGCGAGCAGTACGTC. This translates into CASSQGASGEQYV.

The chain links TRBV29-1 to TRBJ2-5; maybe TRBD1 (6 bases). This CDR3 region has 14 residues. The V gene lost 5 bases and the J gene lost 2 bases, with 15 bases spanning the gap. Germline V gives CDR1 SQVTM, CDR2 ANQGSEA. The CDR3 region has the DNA TGCAGCGTTAGGGGACAAGTGTTGCAAGAGACCCAGTACTTC. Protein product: CSVRGQVLQETQYF.

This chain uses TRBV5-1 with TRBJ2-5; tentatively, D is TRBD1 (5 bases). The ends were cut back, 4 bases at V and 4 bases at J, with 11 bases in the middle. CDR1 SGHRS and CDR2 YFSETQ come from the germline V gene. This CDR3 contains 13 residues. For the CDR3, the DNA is TGCGCCAGCAGCCCGAGACAGCTAGAGACCCAGTACTTC. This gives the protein CASSPRQLETQYF. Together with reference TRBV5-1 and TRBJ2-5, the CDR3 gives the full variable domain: KAGVTQTPRYLIKTRGQQVTLSCSPISGHRSVSWYQQTPGQGLQFLFEYFSETQRNKGNFPGRFSGRQFSNSRSEMNVSTLELGDSALYLCASSPRQLETQYFGPGTRLLVL.

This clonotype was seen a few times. CDR3 region: CSVPGVGGSYGYTF. The CDR3 DNA reads TGCAGCGTCCCAGGCGTGGGGGGATCCTATGGCTACACCTTC. The rearrangement uses TRBV29-1 and TRBJ1-2, with D tentatively TRBD1 (5 bases). V was trimmed by 6 bases and J by 4 bases, leaving 18 bases between them. Germline CDR1 and CDR2: SQVTM and ANQGSEA. This CDR3 has 14 amino acids.

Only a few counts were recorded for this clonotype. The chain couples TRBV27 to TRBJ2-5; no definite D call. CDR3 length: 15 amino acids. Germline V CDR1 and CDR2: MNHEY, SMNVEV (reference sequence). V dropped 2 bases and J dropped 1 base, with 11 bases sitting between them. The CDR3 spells CASSLGWGTQETQYF. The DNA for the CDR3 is TGTGCCAGCAGTTTAGGATGGGGTACCCAAGAGACCCAGTACTTC.